This TCR beta chain was observed in a study of cytomegalovirus exposure and HLA in healthy donors. At the level of the study: In a previous analysis, 100 million to 140 million unique TCR beta sequences were found from 150 million to 200 million T cells. Study observations and caveats: Analyses of presence/absence relied on an assumption of roughly uniform sequencing depth across donors.

The CDR3 totals 15 residues. The junction had 6 bases not matched to a gene; V was cut back by 3 bases and J by 2 bases. Looked up from germline, CDR1 is MNHEY and CDR2 is SVGAGI. As concerns this clone: Its antigen remains unknown.

The study ran its PCR with 60 Vbeta and 13 Jbeta primers. The protocol was immunoSEQ multiplex PCR, while the TCRdb copy is restricted to in-frame clones and leaves out a portion. The sample lists 75,000 to 90,000 clones; 60% to 80% were seen once. Sequenced sample: PBMCs. The sequence derives from a woman aged 40-49 years in good health and CMV-seropositive. V and J are TRBV6-5 and TRBJ1-2; 7 bases line up with TRBD1. CDR3 nucleotide sequence: TGTGCCAGCAGTTATCAAACGACAGGGAACTATGGCTACACCTTC. It encodes CASSYQTTGNYGYTF.